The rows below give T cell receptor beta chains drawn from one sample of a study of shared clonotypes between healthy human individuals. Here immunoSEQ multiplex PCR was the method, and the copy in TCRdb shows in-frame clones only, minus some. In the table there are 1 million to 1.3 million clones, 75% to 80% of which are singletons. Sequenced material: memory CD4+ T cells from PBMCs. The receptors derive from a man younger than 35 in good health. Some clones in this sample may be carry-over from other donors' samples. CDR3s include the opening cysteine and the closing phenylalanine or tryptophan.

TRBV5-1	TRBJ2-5	CASSLAPSGRTGETQYF
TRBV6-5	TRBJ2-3	CASSEDTGDTDTQYF
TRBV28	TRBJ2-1	CASGGGRAYNEQFF
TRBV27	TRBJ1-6	CASWDRGTNSPLHF
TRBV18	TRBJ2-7	CASSPASGRGREQYF
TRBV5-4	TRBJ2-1	CASSSAGRSYNEQFF
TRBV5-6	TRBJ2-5	CASTAPGRRLETQYF
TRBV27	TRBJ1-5	CASSKEGLGQPQHF
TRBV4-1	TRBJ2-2	CASSQEGGPGGAGELFF
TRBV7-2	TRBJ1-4	CASSGRQGGTNEKLFF
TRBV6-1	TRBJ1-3	CASSDGGSGNTIYF
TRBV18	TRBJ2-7	CASSPWGSGPYEQYF
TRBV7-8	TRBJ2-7	CASSLGGTGSYGQYF
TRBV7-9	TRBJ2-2	CASTGLAGEGTGELFF
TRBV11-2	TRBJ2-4	CASSSLREKLAKNIQYF
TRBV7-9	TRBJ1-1	CASSWGGGIQAFF
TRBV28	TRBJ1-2	CASSAMSGRFYGYTF
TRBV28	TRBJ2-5	CASSLHQETQYF
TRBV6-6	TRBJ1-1	CASSPGTALEAFF
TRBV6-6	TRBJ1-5	CASSTRDGYNQPQHF
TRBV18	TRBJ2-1	CASSPQGDTYNEQFF
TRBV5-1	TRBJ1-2	CASSQREAHYGYTF
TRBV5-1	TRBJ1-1	CASSLEGISNTEAFF
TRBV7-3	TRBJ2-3	CASSLMTSTDTQYF
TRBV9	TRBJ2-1	CASSVVGTGGEQFF
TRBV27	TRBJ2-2	CASSWGGPGELFF
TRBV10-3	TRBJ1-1	CAISEWEIRNTEAFF
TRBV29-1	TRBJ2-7	CSAGAGGHEQYF
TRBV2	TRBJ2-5	CASSDRDGETQYF
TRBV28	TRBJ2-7	CASLDSGLAENSYEQYF
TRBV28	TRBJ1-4	CASNSGTGFAKLFF
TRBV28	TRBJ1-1	CASSDRGRTEAFF
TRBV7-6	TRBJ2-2	CASSLRGQGYTGELFF
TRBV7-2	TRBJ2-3	CASSLRQGRTDTQYF
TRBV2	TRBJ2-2	CASSGTGTNTGELFF
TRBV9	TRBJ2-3	CASSVSAGGTDTQYF
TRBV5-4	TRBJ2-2	CASSVRDGSTGELFF
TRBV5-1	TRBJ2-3	CASSSGGYTDTQYF
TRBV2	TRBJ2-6	CASTGTGNVLTF
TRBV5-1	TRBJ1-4	CASSPRDSNEKLFF
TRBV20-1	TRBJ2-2	CSAPRSGELFF
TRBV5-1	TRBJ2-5	CASSFDGRGQETQYF
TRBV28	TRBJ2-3	CASSLWTSGREGTDTQYF
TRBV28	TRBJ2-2	CASSFQPGELFF
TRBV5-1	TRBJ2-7	CASSLGTAYSYEQYF
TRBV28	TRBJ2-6	CASGQGSSGANVLTF
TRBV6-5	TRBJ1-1	CASSYRTGGRTEAFF
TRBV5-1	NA	CASRAGYQVGDEQYF
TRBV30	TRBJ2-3	CAWNLLASLSFTDTQYF
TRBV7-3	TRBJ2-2	CASSLRVTGELFF
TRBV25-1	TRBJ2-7	CASSDSSGATYEQYF
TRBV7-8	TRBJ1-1	CASSTPRVGTEAFF
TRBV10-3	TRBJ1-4	CAISERGRGTNEKLFF
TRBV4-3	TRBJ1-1	CASSQGMGGTEAFF
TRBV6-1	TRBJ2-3	CASSGTGPTRMEPDTQYF
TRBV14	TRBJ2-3	CASSQGSGLGTQYF
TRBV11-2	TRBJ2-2	CASSPRGRTTGELFF